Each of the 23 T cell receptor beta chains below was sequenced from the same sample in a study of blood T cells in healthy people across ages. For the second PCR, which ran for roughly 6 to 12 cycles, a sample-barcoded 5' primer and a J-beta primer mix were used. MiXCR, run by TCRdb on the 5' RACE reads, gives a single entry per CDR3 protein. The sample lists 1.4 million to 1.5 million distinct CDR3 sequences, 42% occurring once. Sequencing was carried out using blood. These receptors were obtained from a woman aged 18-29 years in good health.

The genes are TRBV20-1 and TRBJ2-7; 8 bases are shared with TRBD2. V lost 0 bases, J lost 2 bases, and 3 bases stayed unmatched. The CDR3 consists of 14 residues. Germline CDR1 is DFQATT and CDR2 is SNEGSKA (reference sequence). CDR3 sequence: CSARDYGRAYEQYF. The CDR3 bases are TGCAGTGCTAGAGATTACGGGAGGGCCTACGAGCAGTACTTC.

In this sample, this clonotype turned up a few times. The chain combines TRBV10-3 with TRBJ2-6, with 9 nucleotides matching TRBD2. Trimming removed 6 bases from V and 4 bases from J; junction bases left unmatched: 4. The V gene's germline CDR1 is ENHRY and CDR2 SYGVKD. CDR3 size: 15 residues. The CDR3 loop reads CAIRETSGGANVLTF. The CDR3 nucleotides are TGTGCCATCAGGGAGACTAGCGGCGGGGCCAACGTCCTGACTTTC.

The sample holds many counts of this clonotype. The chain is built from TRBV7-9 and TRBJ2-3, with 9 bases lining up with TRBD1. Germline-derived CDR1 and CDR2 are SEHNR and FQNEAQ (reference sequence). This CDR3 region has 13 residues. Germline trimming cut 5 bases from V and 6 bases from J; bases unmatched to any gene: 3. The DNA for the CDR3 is TGTGCCAGCAGCAACAGGGGGCCTGATACGCAGTATTTT. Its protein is CASSNRGPDTQYF.

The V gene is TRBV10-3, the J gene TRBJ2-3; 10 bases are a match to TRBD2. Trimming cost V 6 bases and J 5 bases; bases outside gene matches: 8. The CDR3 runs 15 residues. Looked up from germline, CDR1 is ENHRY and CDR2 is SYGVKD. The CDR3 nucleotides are TGTGCCATCAGGCCGGGGACTAGCGTGAAAGATACGCAGTATTTT. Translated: CAIRPGTSVKDTQYF.

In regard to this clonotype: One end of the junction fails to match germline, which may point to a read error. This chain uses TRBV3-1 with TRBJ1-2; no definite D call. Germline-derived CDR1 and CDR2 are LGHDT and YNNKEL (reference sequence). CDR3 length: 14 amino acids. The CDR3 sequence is CTSSSRRNNYGYTF. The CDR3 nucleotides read TGTACCAGCAGCTCAAGACGAAACAACTATGGCTACACCTTC.

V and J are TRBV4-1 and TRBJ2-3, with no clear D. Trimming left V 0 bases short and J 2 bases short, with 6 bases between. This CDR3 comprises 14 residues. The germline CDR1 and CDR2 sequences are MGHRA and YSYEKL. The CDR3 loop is CASSQEAATDTQYF. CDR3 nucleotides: TGCGCCAGCAGCCAAGAGGCTGCCACAGATACGCAGTATTTT.

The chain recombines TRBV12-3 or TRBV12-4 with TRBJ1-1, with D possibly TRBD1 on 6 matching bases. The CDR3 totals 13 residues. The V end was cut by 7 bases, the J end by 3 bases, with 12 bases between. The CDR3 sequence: CASIRTGYTEAFF. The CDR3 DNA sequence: TGTGCCAGCATTCGAACAGGGTACACTGAAGCTTTCTTT.

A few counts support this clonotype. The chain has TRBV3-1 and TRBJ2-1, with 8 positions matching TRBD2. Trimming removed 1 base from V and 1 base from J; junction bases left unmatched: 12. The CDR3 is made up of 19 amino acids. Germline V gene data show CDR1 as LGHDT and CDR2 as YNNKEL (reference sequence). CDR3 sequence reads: CASSQVGSRRGASYNEQFF. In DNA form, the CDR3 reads TGTGCCAGCAGCCAAGTCGGTTCAAGGCGGGGGGCTTCCTACAATGAGCAGTTCTTC.

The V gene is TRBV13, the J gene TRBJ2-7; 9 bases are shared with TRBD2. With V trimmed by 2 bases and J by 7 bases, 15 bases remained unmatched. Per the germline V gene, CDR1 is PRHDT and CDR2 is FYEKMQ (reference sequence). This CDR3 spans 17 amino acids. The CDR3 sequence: CASSLRTSGRPSEEQYF. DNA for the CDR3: TGTGCCAGCAGCTTACGCACTAGCGGGCGCCCTTCCGAGGAGCAGTACTTC.

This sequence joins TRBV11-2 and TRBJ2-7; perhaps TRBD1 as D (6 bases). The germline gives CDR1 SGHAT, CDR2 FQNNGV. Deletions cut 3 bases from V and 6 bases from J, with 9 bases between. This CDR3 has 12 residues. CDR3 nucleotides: TGTGCCAGCAGCTTCGGCAGGGGCGAGCAGTACTTC. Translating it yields CASSFGRGEQYF. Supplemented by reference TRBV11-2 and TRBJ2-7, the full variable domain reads EAGVAQSPRYKIIEKRQSVAFWCNPISGHATLYWYQQILGQGPKLLIQFQNNGVVDDSQLPKDRFSAERLKGVDSTLKIQPAKLEDSAVYLCASSFGRGEQYFGPGTRLTVT.

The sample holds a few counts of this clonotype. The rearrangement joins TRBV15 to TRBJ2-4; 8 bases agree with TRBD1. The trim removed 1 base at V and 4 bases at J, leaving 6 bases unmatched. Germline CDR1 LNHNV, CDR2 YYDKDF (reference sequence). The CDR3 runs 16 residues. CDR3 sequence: CATSRAGTGDKNIQYF. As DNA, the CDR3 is TGTGCCACCAGCAGAGCCGGGACAGGAGATAAAAACATTCAGTACTTC.

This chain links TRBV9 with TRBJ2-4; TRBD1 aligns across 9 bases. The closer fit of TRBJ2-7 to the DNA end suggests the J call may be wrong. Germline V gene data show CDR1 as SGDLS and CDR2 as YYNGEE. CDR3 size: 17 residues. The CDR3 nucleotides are TGTGCCAGCAGCTCCACCTCCAGACAGGGGGGGCTCTACGAGCAGTACTTC. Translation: CASSSTSRQGGLYEQYF.

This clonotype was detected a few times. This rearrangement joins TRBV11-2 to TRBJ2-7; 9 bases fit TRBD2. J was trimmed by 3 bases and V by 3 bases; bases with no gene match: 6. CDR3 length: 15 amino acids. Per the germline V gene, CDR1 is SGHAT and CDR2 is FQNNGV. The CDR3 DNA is TGTGCCAGCAGCTTTTCCGCTAGCGGGGACTACGAGCAGTACTTC. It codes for CASSFSASGDYEQYF.

For the CDR3, the DNA is TGTGCCAGCAGTTGGACAGGGGGTCAGTACGAGCAGTACTTC. Translation gives CASSWTGGQYEQYF. The chain combines TRBV13 with TRBJ2-7; 10 bases line up with TRBD1. J was trimmed by 4 bases and V by 6 bases; bases with no gene match: 6. Germline CDR1 reads PRHDT; CDR2 reads FYEKMQ (reference sequence). The CDR3 length is 14 residues.

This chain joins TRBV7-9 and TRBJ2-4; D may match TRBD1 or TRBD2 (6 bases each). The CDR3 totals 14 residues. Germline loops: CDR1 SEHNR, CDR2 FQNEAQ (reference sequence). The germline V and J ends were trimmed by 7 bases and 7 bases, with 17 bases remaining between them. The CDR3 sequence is CASNLVGAGNIQYF. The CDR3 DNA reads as TGTGCCAGCAACTTGGTGGGGGCGGGGAACATTCAGTACTTC.

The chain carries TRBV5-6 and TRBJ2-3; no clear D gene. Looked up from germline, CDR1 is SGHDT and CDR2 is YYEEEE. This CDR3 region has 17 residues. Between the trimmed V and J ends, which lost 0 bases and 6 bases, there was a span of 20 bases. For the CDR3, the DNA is TGTGCCAGCAGCTTGGCAGGCCCGACTCTGCCCTGGGATACGCAGTATTTT. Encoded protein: CASSLAGPTLPWDTQYF. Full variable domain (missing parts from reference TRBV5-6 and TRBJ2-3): DAGVTQSPTHLIKTRGQQVTLRCSPKSGHDTVSWYQQALGQGPQFIFQYYEEEERQRGNFPDRFSGHQFPNYSSELNVNALLLGDSALYLCASSLAGPTLPWDTQYFGPGTRLTVL.

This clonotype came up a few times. CDR3 amino acids: CASRLTGKGETQYF. The CDR3 nucleotides are TGTGCCAGCAGACTCACAGGGAAAGGGGAGACCCAGTACTTC. V and J are TRBV12-3 or TRBV12-4 and TRBJ2-5, with a possible D match to TRBD1 (6 bases). The CDR3 contains 14 residues. V lost 6 bases, J lost 5 bases, and 16 bases lay in between.

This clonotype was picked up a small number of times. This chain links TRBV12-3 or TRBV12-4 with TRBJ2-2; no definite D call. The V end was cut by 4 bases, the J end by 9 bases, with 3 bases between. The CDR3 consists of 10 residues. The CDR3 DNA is TGTGCCAGCAGTTCCCGGGAGCTGTTTTTT. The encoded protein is CASSSRELFF.

The CDR3 DNA reads as TGTGCCAGCAGCTTGGACCTGCACAGGGTTAGGACTAACTATGGCTACACCTTC. It encodes CASSLDLHRVRTNYGYTF. The chain links TRBV5-6 to TRBJ1-2, with D possibly TRBD1 on 6 matching bases. This CDR3 region has 18 residues. Germline V gene lookup returns CDR1 SGHDT and CDR2 YYEEEE. Trimming took off 0 bases at V and 0 bases at J, with 18 bases between the two ends.

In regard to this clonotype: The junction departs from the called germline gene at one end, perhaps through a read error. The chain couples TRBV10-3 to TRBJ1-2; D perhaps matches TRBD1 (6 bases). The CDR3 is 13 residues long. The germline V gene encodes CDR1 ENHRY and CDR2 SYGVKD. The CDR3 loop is CAITTDRTYSYTF. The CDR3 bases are TGTGCCATCACTACTGACAGGACCTATAGCTACACCTTC.

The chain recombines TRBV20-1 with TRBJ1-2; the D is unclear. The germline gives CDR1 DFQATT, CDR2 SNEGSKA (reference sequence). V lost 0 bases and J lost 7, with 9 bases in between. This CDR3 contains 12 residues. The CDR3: CSARDQGSGYTF. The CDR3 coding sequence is TGCAGTGCTAGAGATCAAGGGAGTGGCTACACCTTC.

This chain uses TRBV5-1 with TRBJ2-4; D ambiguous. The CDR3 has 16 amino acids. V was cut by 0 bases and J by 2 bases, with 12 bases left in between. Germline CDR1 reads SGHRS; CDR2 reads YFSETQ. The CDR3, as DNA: TGCGCCAGCAGCTTGGTGGGCGCCACCTCCAAAAACATTCAGTACTTC. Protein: CASSLVGATSKNIQYF.

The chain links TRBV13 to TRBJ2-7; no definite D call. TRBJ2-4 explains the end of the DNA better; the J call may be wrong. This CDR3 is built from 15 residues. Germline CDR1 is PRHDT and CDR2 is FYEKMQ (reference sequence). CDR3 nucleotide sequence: TGTGCCAGCAGCGTGGGTCTCACCCTCAAAAACATTCAGTACTTC. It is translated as CASSVGLTLKNIQYF.